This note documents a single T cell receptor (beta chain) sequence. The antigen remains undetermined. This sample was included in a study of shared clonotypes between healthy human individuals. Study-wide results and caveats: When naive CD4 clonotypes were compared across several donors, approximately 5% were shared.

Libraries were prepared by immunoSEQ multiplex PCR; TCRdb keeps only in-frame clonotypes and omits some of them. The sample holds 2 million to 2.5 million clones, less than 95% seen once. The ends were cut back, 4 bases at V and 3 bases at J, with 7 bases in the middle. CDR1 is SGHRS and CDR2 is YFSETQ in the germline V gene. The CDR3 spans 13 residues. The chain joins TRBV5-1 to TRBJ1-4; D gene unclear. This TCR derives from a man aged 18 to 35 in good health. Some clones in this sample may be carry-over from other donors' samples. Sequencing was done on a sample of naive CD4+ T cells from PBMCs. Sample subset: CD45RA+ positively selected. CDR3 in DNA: TGCGCCAGCAGCCTCCCCCCTAATGAAAAACTGTTTTTT. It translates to CASSLPPNEKLFF.